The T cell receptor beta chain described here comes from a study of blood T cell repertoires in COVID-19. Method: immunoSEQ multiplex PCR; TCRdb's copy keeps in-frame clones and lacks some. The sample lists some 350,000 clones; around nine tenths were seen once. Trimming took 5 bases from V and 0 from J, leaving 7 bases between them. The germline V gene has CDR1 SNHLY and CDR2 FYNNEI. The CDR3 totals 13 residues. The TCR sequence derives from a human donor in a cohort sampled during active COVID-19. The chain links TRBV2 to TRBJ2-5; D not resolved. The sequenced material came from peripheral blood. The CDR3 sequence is CASSPDYQETQYF. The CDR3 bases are TGTGCCAGCAGTCCCGACTACCAAGAGACCCAGTACTTC.